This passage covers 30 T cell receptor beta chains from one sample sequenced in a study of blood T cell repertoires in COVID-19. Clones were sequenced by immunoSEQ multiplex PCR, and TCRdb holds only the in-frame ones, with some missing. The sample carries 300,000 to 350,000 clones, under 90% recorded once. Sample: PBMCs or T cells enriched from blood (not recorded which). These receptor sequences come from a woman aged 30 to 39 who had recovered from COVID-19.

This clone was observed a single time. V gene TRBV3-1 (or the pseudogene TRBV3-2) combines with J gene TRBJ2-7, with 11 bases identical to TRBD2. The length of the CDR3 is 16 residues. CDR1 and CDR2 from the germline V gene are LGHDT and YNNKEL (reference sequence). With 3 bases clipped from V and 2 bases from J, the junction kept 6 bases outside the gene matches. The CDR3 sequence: CASSHSGLAETYEQYF. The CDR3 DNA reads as TGTGCCAGCAGCCACTCGGGACTAGCGGAGACCTACGAGCAGTACTTC.

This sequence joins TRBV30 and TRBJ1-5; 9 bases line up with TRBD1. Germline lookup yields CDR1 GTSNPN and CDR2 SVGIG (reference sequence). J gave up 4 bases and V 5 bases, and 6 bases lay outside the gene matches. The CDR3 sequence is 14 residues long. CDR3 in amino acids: CAWGGQGQNQPQHF. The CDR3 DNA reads TGTGCCTGGGGGGGACAGGGCCAGAATCAGCCCCAGCATTTT.

The CDR3 loop reads CATSDPTGTDTQYF. The CDR3 nucleotides read TGTGCCACCAGTGACCCGACAGGGACAGATACGCAGTATTTT. The chain is built from TRBV24-1 and TRBJ2-3, with 7 bases aligning to TRBD1. The germline CDR1 and CDR2 sequences are KGHDR and SFDVKD. V lost 4 bases, J lost 3 bases, and 3 bases stayed unmatched. This CDR3 is 14 amino acids long.

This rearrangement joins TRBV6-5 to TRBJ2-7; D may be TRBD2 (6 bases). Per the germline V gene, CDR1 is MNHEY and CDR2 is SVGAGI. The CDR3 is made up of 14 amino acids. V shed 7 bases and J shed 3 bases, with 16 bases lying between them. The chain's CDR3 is CASTAGSSNYEQYF. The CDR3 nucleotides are TGTGCCAGCACGGCGGGGTCTAGCAACTACGAGCAGTACTTC.

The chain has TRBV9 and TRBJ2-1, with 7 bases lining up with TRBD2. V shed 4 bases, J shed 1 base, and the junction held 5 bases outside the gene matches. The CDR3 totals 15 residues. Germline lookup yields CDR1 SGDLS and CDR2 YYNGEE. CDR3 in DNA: TGTGCCAGCAGCACCGCTAGCGGATCCTACAATGAGCAGTTCTTC. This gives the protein CASSTASGSYNEQFF.

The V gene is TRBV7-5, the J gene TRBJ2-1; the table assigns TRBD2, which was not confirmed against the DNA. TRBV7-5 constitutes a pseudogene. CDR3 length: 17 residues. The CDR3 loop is CARSLTPGAGGYNEQFF. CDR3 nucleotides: TGTGCCAGAAGCTTAACCCCGGGAGCGGGAGGATACAATGAGCAGTTCTTC.

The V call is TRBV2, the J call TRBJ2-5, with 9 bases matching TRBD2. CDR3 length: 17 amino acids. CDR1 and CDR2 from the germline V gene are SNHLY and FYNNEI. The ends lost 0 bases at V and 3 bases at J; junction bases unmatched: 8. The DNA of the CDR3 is TGTGCCAGCAGTGAAGCGGGTAGCGGGAGTCGAGAAGAGACCCAGTACTTC. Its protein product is CASSEAGSGSREETQYF.

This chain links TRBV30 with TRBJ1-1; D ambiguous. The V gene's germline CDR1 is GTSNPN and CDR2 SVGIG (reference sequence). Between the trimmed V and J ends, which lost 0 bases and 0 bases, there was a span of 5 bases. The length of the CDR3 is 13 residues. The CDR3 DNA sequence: TGTGCCTGGAGTGTAAACATGAACACTGAAGCTTTCTTT. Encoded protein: CAWSVNMNTEAFF.

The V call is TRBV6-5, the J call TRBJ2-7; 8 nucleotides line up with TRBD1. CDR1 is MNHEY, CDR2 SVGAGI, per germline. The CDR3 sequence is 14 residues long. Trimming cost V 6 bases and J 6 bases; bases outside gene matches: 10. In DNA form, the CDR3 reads TGTGCCAGCAGACCCGGGACAGGTAGTTTCGAGCAGTACTTC. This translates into CASRPGTGSFEQYF.

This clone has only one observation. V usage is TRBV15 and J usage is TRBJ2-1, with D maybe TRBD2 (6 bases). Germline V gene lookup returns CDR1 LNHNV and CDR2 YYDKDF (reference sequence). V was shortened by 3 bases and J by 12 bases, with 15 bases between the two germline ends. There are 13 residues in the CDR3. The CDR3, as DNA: TGTGCCACCAGCAGTCGTACTGGGGGAGGGCAGTTCTTC. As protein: CATSSRTGGGQFF.

CDR3 in amino acids: CATSRDRASLVEQFF. For the CDR3, the DNA is TGTGCCACCAGCAGAGACAGGGCATCCTTAGTTGAGCAGTTCTTC. The rearrangement uses TRBV15 and TRBJ2-1; tentatively, D is TRBD1 (5 bases). CDR3 size: 15 residues. CDR1 is LNHNV and CDR2 is YYDKDF in the germline V gene (reference sequence). V was clipped by 0 bases and J by 9 bases, with 15 bases between them.

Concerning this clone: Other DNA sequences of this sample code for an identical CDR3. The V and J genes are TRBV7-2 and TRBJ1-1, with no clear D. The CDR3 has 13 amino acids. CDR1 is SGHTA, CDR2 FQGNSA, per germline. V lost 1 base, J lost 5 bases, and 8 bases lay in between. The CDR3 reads CASSLVSGTEAFF. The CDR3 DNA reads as TGTGCCAGCAGCTTAGTATCGGGGACTGAAGCTTTCTTT. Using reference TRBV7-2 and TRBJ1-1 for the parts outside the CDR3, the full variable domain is GAGVSQSPSNKVTEKGKDVELRCDPISGHTALYWYRQSLGQGLEFLIYFQGNSAPDKSGLPSDRFSAERTGGSVSTLTIQRTQQEDSAVYLCASSLVSGTEAFFGQGTRLTVV.

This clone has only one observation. The CDR3 DNA sequence: TGCGCCAGCAGTGAGTCGGTCAAACGGGACACTGAAGCTTTCTTT. It encodes CASSESVKRDTEAFF. This chain links TRBV10-1 with TRBJ1-1; D gene unclear. From germline, CDR1 is WNHNN and CDR2 SYGVQD (reference sequence). V lost 0 bases, J lost 3 bases, and 11 bases lay in between. CDR3 length equals 15 residues.

The CDR3 coding sequence is TGCAGCGTTTGGGGGACTAGTCGCGAGCAGTACTTC. Residues: CSVWGTSREQYF. V gene TRBV29-1 combines with J gene TRBJ2-7, with 8 bases matching TRBD2. Germline CDR1 is SQVTM and CDR2 is ANQGSEA. V was pared by 5 bases and J by 6 bases, with 6 bases of the junction left unmatched. There are 12 residues in the CDR3.

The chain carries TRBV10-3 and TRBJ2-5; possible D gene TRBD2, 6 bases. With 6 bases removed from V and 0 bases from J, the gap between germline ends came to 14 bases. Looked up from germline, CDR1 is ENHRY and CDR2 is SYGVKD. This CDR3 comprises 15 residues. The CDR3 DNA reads TGTGCCATCAGGAGGGCGGGGACCTACCAAGAGACCCAGTACTTC. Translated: CAIRRAGTYQETQYF.

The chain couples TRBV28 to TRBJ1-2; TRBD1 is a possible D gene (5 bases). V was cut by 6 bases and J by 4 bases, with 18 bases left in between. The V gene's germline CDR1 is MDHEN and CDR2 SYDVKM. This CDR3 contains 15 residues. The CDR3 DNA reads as TGTGCCAGCAGCTCCCCGGGCAGGGAGGGCTATGGCTACACCTTC. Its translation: CASSSPGREGYGYTF.

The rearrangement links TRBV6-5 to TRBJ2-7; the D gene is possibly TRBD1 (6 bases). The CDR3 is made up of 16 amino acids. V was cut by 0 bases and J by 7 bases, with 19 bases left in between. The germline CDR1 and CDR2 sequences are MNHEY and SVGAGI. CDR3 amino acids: CASSYSNQGIDGEQYF. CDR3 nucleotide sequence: TGTGCCAGCAGTTACTCAAATCAGGGGATAGACGGGGAGCAGTACTTC.

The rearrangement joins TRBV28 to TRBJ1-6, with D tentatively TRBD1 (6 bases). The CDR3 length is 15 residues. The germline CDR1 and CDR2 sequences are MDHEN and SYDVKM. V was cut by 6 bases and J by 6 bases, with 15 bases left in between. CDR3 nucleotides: TGTGCCAGCAGCAGACAGGTCGGCGGTAATTCACCCCTCCACTTT. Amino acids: CASSRQVGGNSPLHF. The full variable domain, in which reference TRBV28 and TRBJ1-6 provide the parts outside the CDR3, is DVKVTQSSRYLVKRTGEKVFLECVQDMDHENMFWYRQDPGLGLRLIYFSYDVKMKEKGDIPEGYSVSREKKERFSLILESASTNQTSMYLCASSRQVGGNSPLHFGNGTRLTVT.

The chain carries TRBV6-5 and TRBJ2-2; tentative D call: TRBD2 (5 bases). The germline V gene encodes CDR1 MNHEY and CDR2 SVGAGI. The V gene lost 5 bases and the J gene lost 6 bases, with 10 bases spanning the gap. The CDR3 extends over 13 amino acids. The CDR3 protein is CASSITSSGELFF. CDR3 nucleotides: TGTGCCAGCAGTATAACTAGTTCCGGGGAGCTGTTTTTT.

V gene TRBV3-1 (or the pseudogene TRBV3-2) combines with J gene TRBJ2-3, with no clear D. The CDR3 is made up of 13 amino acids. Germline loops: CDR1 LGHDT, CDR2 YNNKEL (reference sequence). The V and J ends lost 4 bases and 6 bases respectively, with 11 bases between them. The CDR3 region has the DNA TGTGCCAGCAGCCCCTGGGTGGGCGATACGCAGTATTTT. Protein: CASSPWVGDTQYF.

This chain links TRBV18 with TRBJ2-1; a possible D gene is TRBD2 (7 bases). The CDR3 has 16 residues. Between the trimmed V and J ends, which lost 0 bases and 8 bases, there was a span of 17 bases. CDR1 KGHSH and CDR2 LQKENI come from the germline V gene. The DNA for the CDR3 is TGTGCCAGCTCACCACCCGGGGGGCTCTTTTCTTATGAGCAGTTCTTC. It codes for CASSPPGGLFSYEQFF.

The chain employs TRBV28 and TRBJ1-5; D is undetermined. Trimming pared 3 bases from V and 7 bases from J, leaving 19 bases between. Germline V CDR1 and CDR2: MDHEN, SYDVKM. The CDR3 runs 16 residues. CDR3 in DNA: TGTGCCAGCAGTTTTTGGGCCGGAGGGTTTATACAGCCCCAGCATTTT. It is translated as CASSFWAGGFIQPQHF.

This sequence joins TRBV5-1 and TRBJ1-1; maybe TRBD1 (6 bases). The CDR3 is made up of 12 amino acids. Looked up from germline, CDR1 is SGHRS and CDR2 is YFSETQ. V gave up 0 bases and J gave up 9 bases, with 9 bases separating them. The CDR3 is CASSLGQDKAFF. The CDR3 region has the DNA TGCGCCAGCAGCTTGGGACAGGACAAAGCTTTCTTT.

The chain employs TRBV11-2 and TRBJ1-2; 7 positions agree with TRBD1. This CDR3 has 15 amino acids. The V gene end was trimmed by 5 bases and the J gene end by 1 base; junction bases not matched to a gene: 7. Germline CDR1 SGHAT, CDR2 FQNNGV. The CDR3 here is CASSAIQGINYGYTF. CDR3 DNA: TGTGCCAGCAGCGCCATACAGGGGATTAACTATGGCTACACCTTC.

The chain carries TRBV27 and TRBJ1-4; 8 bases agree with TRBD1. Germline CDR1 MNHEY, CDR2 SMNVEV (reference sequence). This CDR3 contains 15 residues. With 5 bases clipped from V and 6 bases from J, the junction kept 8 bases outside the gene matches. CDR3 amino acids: CASSRQGRVDEKLFF. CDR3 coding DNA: TGTGCCAGCAGTCGACAGGGGAGGGTAGATGAAAAACTGTTTTTT.

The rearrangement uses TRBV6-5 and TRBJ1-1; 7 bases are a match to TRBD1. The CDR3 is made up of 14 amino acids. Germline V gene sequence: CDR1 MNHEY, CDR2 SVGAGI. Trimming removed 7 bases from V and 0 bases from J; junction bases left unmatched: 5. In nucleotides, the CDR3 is TGTGCCAGCACTAACAGGGGACTGAACACTGAAGCTTTCTTT. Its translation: CASTNRGLNTEAFF.

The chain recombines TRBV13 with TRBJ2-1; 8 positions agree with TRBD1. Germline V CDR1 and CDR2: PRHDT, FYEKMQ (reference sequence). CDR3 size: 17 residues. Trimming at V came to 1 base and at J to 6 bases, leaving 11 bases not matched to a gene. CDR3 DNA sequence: TGTGCCAGCAGCTTAGAGCTCCAGGGGGCAGCAGGCAATGAGCAGTTCTTC. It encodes CASSLELQGAAGNEQFF.

The CDR3: CASSLDRGRWETQYF. CDR3 in DNA: TGTGCCAGCAGCTTAGACAGGGGGCGATGGGAGACCCAGTACTTC. The chain recombines TRBV11-2 with TRBJ2-5, with 8 bases lining up with TRBD1. In germline, CDR1 is SGHAT, CDR2 FQNNGV. With 0 bases clipped from V and 5 bases from J, the junction kept 5 bases outside the gene matches. The CDR3 covers 15 residues.

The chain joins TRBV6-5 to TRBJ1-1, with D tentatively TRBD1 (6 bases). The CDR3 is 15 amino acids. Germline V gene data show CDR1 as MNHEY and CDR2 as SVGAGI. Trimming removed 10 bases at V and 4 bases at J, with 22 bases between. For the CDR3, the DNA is TGTGCCACCCGTATCTTTTCAGGGGCTCTCACTGAAGCTTTCTTT. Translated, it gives CATRIFSGALTEAFF.

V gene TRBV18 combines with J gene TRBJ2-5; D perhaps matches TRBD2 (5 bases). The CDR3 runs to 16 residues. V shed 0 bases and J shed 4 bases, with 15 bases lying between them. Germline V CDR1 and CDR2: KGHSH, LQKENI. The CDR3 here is CASSPPMSGKRETQYF. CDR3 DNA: TGTGCCAGCTCACCACCGATGTCGGGGAAACGAGAGACCCAGTACTTC.